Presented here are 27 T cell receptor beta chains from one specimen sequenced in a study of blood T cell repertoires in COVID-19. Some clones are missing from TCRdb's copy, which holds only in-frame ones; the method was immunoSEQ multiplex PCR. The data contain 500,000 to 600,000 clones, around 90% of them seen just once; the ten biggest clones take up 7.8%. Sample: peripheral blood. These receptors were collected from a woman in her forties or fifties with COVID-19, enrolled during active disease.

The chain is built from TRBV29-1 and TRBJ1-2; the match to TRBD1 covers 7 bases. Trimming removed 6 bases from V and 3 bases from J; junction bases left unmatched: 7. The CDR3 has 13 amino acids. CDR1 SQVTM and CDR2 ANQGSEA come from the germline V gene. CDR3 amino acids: CSVEPQGHYGYTF. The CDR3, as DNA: TGCAGCGTCGAACCACAGGGGCACTATGGCTACACCTTC.

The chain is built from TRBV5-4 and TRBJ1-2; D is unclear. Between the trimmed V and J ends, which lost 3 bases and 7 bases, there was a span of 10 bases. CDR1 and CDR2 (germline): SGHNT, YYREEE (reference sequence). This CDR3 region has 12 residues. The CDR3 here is CASSWPLGGYTF. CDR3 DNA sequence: TGTGCCAGCAGCTGGCCCCTTGGTGGCTACACCTTC. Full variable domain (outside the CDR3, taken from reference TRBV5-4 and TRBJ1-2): ETGVTQSPTHLIKTRGQQVTLRCSSQSGHNTVSWYQQALGQGPQFIFQYYREEENGRGNFPPRFSGLQFPNYSSELNVNALELDDSALYLCASSWPLGGYTFGSGTRLTVV.

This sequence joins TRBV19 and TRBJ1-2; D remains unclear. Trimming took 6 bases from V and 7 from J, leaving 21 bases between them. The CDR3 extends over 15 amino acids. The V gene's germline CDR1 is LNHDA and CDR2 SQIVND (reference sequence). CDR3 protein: CASRLGGLLISGYTF. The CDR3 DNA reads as TGTGCCAGTAGGCTCGGAGGGTTGTTAATCTCTGGCTACACCTTC.

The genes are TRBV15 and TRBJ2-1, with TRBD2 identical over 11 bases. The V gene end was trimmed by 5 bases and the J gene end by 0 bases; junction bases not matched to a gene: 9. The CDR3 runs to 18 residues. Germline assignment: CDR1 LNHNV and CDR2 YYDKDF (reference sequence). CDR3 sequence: CATSDRFSGGASYNEQFF. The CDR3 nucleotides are TGTGCCACCAGCGACAGATTTAGCGGGGGGGCCTCCTACAATGAGCAGTTCTTC.

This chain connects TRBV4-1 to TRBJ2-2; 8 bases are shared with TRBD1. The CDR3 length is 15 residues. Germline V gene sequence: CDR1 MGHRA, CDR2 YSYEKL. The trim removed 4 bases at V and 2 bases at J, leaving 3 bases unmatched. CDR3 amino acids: CASSRQGANTGELFF. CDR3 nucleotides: TGCGCCAGCAGCCGCCAGGGGGCTAACACCGGGGAGCTGTTTTTT.

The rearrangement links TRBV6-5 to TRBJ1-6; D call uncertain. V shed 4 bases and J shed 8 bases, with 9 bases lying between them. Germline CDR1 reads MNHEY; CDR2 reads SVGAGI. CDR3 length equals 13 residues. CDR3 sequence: CASSFRLDSPLHF. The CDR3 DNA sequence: TGTGCCAGCAGTTTCAGGCTCGATTCACCCCTCCACTTT.

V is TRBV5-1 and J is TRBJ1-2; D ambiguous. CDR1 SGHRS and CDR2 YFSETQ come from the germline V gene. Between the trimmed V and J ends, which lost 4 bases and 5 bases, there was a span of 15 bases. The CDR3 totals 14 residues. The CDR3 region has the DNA TGCGCCAGCAGCGGGTTAGGAGGGCCTTATGGCTACACCTTC. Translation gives CASSGLGGPYGYTF.

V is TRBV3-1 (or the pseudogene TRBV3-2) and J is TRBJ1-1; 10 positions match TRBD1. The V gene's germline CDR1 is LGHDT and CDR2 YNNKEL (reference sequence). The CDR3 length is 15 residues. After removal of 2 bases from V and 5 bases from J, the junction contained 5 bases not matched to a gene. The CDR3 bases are TGTGCCAGCAGCCAAATGGACAGGGGGAGGACTGAAGCTTTCTTT. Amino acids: CASSQMDRGRTEAFF.

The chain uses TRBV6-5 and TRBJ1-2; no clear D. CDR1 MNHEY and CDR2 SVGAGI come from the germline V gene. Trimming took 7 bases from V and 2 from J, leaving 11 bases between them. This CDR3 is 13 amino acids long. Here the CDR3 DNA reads TGTGCCAGCACCCGAACAGAAAACTATGGCTACACCTTC. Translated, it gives CASTRTENYGYTF.

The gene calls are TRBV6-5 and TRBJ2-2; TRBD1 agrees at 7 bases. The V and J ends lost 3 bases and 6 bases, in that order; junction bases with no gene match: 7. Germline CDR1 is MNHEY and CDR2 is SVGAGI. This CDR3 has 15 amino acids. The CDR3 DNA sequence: TGTGCCAGCAGTTATACTGACAGGGTCCCCGGGGAGCTGTTTTTT. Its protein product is CASSYTDRVPGELFF.

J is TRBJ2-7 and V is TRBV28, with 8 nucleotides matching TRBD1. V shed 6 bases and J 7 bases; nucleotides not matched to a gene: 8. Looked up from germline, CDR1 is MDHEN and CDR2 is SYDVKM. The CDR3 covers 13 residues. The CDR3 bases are TGTGCCAGCAGCGAGACAGGGGCGCATGAGCAGTACTTC. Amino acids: CASSETGAHEQYF.

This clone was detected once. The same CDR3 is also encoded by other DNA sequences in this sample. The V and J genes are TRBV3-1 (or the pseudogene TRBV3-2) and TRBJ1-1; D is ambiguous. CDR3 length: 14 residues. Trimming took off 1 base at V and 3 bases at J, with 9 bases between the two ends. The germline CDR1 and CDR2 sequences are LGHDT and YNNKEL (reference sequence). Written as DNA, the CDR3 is TGTGCCAGCAGCCAAGCGTCCGGGGACACTGAAGCTTTCTTT. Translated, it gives CASSQASGDTEAFF.

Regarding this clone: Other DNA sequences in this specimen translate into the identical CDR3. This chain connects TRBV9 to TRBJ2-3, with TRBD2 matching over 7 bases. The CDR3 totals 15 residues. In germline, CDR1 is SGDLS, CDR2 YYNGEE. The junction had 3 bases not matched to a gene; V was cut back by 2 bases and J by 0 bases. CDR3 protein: CASSVGGGSTDTQYF. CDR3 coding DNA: TGTGCCAGCAGCGTGGGCGGGGGAAGCACAGATACGCAGTATTTT.

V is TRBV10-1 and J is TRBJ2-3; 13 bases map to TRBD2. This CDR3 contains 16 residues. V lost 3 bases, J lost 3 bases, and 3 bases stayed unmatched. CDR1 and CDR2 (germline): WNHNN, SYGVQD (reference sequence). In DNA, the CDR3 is TGCGCCAGCAGTGAAACTAGCGGGGGGGGGACAGATACGCAGTATTTT. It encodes CASSETSGGGTDTQYF.

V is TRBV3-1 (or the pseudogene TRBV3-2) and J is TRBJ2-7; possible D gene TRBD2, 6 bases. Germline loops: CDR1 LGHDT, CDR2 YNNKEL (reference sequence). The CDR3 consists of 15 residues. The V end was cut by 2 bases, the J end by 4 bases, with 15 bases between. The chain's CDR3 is CASSQFGAGGYEQYF. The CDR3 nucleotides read TGTGCCAGCAGCCAATTTGGGGCCGGAGGGTACGAGCAGTACTTC.

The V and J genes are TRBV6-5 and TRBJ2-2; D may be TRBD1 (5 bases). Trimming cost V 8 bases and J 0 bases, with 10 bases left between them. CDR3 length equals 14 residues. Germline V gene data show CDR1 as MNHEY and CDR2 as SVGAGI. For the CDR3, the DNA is TGTGCCAGCCGTAGGGGCCCGAACACCGGGGAGCTGTTTTTT. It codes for CASRRGPNTGELFF.

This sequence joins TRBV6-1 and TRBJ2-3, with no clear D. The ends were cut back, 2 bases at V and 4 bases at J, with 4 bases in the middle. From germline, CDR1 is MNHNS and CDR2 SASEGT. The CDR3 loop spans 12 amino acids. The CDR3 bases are TGTGCCAGCAGTGAAATAGCAGATACGCAGTATTTT. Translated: CASSEIADTQYF.

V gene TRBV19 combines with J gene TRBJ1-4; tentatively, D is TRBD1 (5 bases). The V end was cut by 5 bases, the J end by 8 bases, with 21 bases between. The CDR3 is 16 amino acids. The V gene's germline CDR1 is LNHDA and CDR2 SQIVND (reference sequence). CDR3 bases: TGTGCCAGTAGTCCCGAAGAGGTCAGGGCAGGCGAAAAACTGTTTTTT. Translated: CASSPEEVRAGEKLFF.

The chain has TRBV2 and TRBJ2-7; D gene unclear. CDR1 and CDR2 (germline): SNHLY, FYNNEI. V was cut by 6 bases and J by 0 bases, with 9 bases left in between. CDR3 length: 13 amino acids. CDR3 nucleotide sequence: TGTGCCAGCAGGTCCGACAACTCCTACGAGCAGTACTTC. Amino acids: CASRSDNSYEQYF.

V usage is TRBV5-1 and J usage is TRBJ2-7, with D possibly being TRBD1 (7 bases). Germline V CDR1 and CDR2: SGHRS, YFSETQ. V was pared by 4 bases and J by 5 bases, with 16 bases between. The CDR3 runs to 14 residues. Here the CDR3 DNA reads TGCGCCAGCAGCCTCCACAGGGGAGGTAACGAGCAGTACTTC. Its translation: CASSLHRGGNEQYF.

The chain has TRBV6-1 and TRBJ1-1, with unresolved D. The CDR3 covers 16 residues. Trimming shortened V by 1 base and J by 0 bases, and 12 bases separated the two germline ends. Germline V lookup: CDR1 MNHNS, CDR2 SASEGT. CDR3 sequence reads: CASSEDLGRLNTEAFF. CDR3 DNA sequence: TGTGCCAGCAGTGAAGATTTGGGCAGATTGAACACTGAAGCTTTCTTT.

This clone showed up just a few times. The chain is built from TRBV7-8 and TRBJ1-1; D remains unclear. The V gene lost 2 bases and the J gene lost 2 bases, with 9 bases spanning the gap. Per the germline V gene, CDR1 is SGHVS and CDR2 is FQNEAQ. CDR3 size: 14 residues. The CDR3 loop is CASSLRQVNTEAFF. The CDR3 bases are TGTGCCAGCAGCTTAAGGCAGGTAAACACTGAAGCTTTCTTT.

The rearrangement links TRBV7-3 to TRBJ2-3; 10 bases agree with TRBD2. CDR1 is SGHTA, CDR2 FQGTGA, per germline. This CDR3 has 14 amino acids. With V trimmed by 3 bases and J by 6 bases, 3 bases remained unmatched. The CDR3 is CASSFGLADDTQYF. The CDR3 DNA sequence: TGTGCCAGCAGCTTCGGACTAGCGGATGATACGCAGTATTTT. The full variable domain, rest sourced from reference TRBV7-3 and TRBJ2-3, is GAGVSQTPSNKVTEKGKYVELRCDPISGHTALYWYRQSLGQGPEFLIYFQGTGAADDSGLPNDRFFAVRPEGSVSTLKIQRTERGDSAVYLCASSFGLADDTQYFGPGTRLTVL.

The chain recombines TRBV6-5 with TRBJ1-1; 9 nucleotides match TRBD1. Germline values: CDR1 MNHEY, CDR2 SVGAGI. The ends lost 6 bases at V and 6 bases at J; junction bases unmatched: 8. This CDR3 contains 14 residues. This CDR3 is CASSLPGQGAEAFF. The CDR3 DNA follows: TGTGCCAGCAGCTTACCGGGACAGGGCGCTGAAGCTTTCTTT.

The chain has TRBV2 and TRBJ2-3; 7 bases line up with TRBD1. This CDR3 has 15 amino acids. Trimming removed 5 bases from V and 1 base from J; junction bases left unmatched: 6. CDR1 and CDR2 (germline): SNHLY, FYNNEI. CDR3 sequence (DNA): TGTGCCAGCAGTATCAGACAGGGAGGCACAGATACGCAGTATTTT. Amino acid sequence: CASSIRQGGTDTQYF.

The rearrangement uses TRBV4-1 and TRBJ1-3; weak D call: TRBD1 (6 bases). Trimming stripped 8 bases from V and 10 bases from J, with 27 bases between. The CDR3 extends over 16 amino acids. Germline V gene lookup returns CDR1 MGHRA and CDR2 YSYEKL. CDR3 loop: CASSPGQFLKWKTIYF. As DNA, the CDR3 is TGCGCCAGCTCCCCTGGACAGTTCCTTAAGTGGAAAACCATATATTTT.

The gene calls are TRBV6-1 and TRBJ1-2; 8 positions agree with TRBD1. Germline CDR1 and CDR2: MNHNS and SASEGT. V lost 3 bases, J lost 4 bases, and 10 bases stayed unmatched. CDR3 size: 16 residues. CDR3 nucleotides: TGTGCCAGCAGTGATTGGTCTCGGACAGGGACCTATGGCTACACCTTC. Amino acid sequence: CASSDWSRTGTYGYTF.